The 15 T cell receptor beta chains reported below all come from one sample, sequenced in a study of CD8 T cells in ankylosing spondylitis. TCRdb redid the calling of the 5' RACE reads with MiXCR, one entry per CDR3 protein. The table records roughly 280,000 distinct CDR3 sequences, around 19% of them present only once. The sample comprised blood, either unsorted or a sorted T cell fraction (not recorded which). The origin of the receptors is a male donor with ankylosing spondylitis or in good health (not recorded which).

Here the CDR3 reads CSARDPVQAVGGYTF. The CDR3 bases are TGCAGTGCTAGAGATCCGGTTCAGGCCGTCGGAGGCTACACCTTC. The chain couples TRBV20-1 to TRBJ1-2; D unclear. The CDR3 is made up of 15 amino acids. Per the germline V gene, CDR1 is DFQATT and CDR2 is SNEGSKA (reference sequence). V lost 0 bases and J 8 bases, leaving 19 bases between the germline ends.

A few counts support this clonotype. The J gene is TRBJ2-4, the V gene TRBV5-1; D call uncertain. The germline gives CDR1 SGHRS, CDR2 YFSETQ. This CDR3 is built from 15 residues. The germline V and J ends were trimmed by 2 bases and 1 base, with 10 bases remaining between them. The CDR3 is CASSFDPAAKNIQYF. In nucleotides, the CDR3 is TGCGCCAGCAGCTTCGACCCCGCGGCCAAAAACATTCAGTACTTC. Filled out from reference TRBV5-1 and TRBJ2-4, the complete variable domain reads KAGVTQTPRYLIKTRGQQVTLSCSPISGHRSVSWYQQTPGQGLQFLFEYFSETQRNKGNFPGRFSGRQFSNSRSEMNVSTLELGDSALYLCASSFDPAAKNIQYFGAGTRLSVL.

This clonotype has more than one count but fewer than ten. The chain links TRBV20-1 to TRBJ2-3; 10 bases match TRBD2. After removal of 3 bases from V and 0 bases from J, the junction contained 3 bases not matched to a gene. The CDR3 totals 15 residues. The germline V gene has CDR1 DFQATT and CDR2 SNEGSKA (reference sequence). CDR3 nucleotides: TGCAGTGCTAGGAGGACTAGCGGAAGCACAGATACGCAGTATTTT. It yields the protein CSARRTSGSTDTQYF.

This clonotype was seen more than once but under ten times. This sequence joins TRBV27 and TRBJ2-3; D may be TRBD1 or TRBD2 (5 bases each). The CDR3 extends over 14 amino acids. V dropped 6 bases and J dropped 6 bases, with 16 bases sitting between them. Germline V gives CDR1 MNHEY, CDR2 SMNVEV (reference sequence). The CDR3 loop reads CASSLGPPLDTQYF. In DNA form, the CDR3 reads TGTGCCAGCAGCTTGGGACCTCCACTGGATACGCAGTATTTT.

Comment on this clonotype: Since a much larger clone is just one base distant, this may be a read error. This rearrangement joins TRBV5-1 to TRBJ1-1; the D is unclear. V was shortened by 4 bases and J by 6 bases, with 13 bases between the two germline ends. The CDR3 is 13 residues long. CDR1 SGHRS and CDR2 YFSETQ come from the germline V gene. The CDR3 bases are TGCGCCAGCAGCCGGAACCTCCCTTCTGAAGCTTTCTTT. Protein sequence: CASSRNLPSEAFF.

This chain connects TRBV29-1 to TRBJ2-3; D uncertain. V was clipped by 6 bases and J by 1 base, with 8 bases between them. The germline V gene has CDR1 SQVTM and CDR2 ANQGSEA. This CDR3 is built from 12 residues. In nucleotides, the CDR3 is TGCAGCGTCACCCAGGGCACAGATACGCAGTATTTT. Protein: CSVTQGTDTQYF.

This clonotype was found a few times. This chain links TRBV6-1 with TRBJ1-5; 8 nucleotides match TRBD1. Trimming at V came to 8 bases and at J to 5 bases, leaving 8 bases not matched to a gene. CDR1 MNHNS and CDR2 SASEGT come from the germline V gene. The CDR3 has 14 residues. This chain's CDR3 is CASSGQGAYQPQHF. CDR3 sequence (DNA): TGTGCCAGCTCGGGGCAGGGGGCATATCAGCCCCAGCATTTT.

This clonotype occurred a few times. This chain joins TRBV15 and TRBJ1-1; D uncertain. Per germline, CDR1 LNHNV and CDR2 YYDKDF (reference sequence). Trimming shortened V by 3 bases and J by 1 base, and 12 bases separated the two germline ends. The CDR3 is 15 residues long. The CDR3 spells CATSSSTDGNTEAFF. CDR3 bases: TGTGCCACCAGCAGTTCCACTGACGGGAACACTGAAGCTTTCTTT. The variable domain in full, completed from reference TRBV15 and TRBJ1-1, reads DAMVIQNPRYQVTQFGKPVTLSCSQTLNHNVMYWYQQKSSQAPKLLFHYYDKDFNNEADTPDNFQSRRPNTSFCFLDIRSPGLGDTAMYLCATSSSTDGNTEAFFGQGTRLTVV.

This clonotype has more than one count but fewer than ten. V is TRBV5-1 and J is TRBJ2-1; D gene ambiguous. Germline V gives CDR1 SGHRS, CDR2 YFSETQ. The CDR3 length is 16 residues. V shed 0 bases and J shed 7 bases, with 17 bases lying between them. The DNA of the CDR3 is TGCGCCAGCAGCTTGGGTGGTGTAGTGTACGGTAATGAGCAGTTCTTC. As protein: CASSLGGVVYGNEQFF.

CDR3 in amino acids: CASSFWGNSYNEQFF. The CDR3, as DNA: TGCGCCAGCAGCTTTTGGGGGAACTCCTACAATGAGCAGTTCTTC. V and J are TRBV5-1 and TRBJ2-1; the D gene could be TRBD1 or TRBD2 (5 bases each). CDR3 length: 15 amino acids. Per germline, CDR1 SGHRS and CDR2 YFSETQ. Deletions cut 2 bases from V and 0 bases from J, with 9 bases between.

The CDR3 DNA sequence: TGTGCCAGCAGTTTACGGGGGTTGGGAAACACTGAAGCTTTCTTT. Protein sequence: CASSLRGLGNTEAFF. The genes are TRBV12-3 or TRBV12-4 and TRBJ1-1; maybe TRBD1 (5 bases). The CDR3 has 15 amino acids. The V end lost 2 bases, the J end lost 2 bases, and 12 bases lay between the germline ends.

This clonotype was found a few times. V gene TRBV5-1 combines with J gene TRBJ2-1; D tentatively reads TRBD1 or TRBD2 (5 bases each). Per germline, CDR1 SGHRS and CDR2 YFSETQ. V lost 7 bases, J lost 8 bases, and 16 bases lay in between. The CDR3 has 13 amino acids. The chain's CDR3 is CASPGRGLDEQFF. CDR3 bases: TGCGCCAGCCCGGGACGGGGCTTGGATGAGCAGTTCTTC.

A remark on this clonotype: A much larger clone sits a single nucleotide away, making a read error possible. V gene TRBV20-1 combines with J gene TRBJ1-4, with D unclear. Trimming pared 4 bases from V and 7 bases from J, leaving 16 bases between. From germline, CDR1 is DFQATT and CDR2 SNEGSKA (reference sequence). The CDR3 runs 14 residues. Written as DNA, the CDR3 is TGCAGTGCTACCCTAATCGGAGATGGTGAAAAACTGTTTTTT. Translation gives CSATLIGDGEKLFF.

V usage is TRBV10-3 and J usage is TRBJ2-5; 9 bases agree with TRBD1. Germline V gene data show CDR1 as ENHRY and CDR2 as SYGVKD. After removal of 2 bases from V and 5 bases from J, the junction contained 6 bases not matched to a gene. The CDR3 is 15 residues long. CDR3 DNA: TGTGCCATCAGTGAGGACAGGGGGAGCGGTGAGACCCAGTACTTC. This gives the protein CAISEDRGSGETQYF.

This clonotype appeared a few times. A junction boundary mismatches the germline segment, possibly from a read error. This rearrangement joins TRBV9 to TRBJ2-1; D unresolved. Looked up from germline, CDR1 is SGDLS and CDR2 is YYNGEE. The length of the CDR3 is 11 residues. CDR3 nucleotide sequence: TGTGCCAGCAGCTCCCACAATGAGCAGTTCTTC. Protein product: CASSSHNEQFF.